This T cell receptor (beta chain) was retrieved from a study of PD-L1 blockade in urothelial cancer. For the study at large: The analyses of blood took place 3 weeks (second dose) and 6 weeks after treatment start. Points from the study as a whole: The study found that durable-benefit patients expanded tumor-associated blood clones more at 3 weeks.

This CDR3 comprises 17 residues. V lost 5 bases to trimming and J lost 7 bases, with 24 bases between them. CDR1 MDHEN and CDR2 SYDVKM come from the germline V gene. To note about this clone: The antigen remains undetermined.

Clones were sequenced by immunoSEQ multiplex PCR, and TCRdb holds only the in-frame ones, with some missing. The sample has around 79,000 clones, around four fifths seen once. This sample's time point: pretreatment peripheral blood. The specimen was PBMCs, collected around atezolizumab (anti-PD-L1) treatment. The receptor was derived from a man aged 40-49 years with urothelial cancer. The rearrangement uses TRBV28 and TRBJ1-5; TRBD1 might be the D (6 bases). CDR3 in amino acids: CASSPRARGPSGQPQHF. The DNA for the CDR3 is TGTGCCAGCAGTCCAAGGGCGCGGGGGCCATCAGGGCAGCCCCAGCATTTT. The variable domain in full, completed from reference TRBV28 and TRBJ1-5, reads DVKVTQSSRYLVKRTGEKVFLECVQDMDHENMFWYRQDPGLGLRLIYFSYDVKMKEKGDIPEGYSVSREKKERFSLILESASTNQTSMYLCASSPRARGPSGQPQHFGDGTRLSIL.